This T cell receptor beta chain was profiled in a study of shared clonotypes between healthy human individuals. Sequenced by immunoSEQ multiplex PCR; TCRdb stores in-frame clones only, minus some. Seen here are over a million clones, around 97% observed once, and the top ten hold approximately 1.1%. The germline V gene has CDR1 SGHDN and CDR2 FVKESK. Trimming removed 4 bases from V and 4 bases from J; junction bases left unmatched: 9. This CDR3 spans 16 amino acids. Sequencing was performed on naive CD4+ T cells sorted from blood. Subset in this sample: CD45RA+ positively selected. The sequence derives from a man aged 25-40 years in good health. The chain employs TRBV14 and TRBJ2-2; 7 positions agree with TRBD1. CDR3 protein: CASSRATGSPTGELFF. The CDR3 nucleotides read TGTGCCAGCAGCCGGGCGACAGGGAGTCCCACCGGGGAGCTGTTTTTT.